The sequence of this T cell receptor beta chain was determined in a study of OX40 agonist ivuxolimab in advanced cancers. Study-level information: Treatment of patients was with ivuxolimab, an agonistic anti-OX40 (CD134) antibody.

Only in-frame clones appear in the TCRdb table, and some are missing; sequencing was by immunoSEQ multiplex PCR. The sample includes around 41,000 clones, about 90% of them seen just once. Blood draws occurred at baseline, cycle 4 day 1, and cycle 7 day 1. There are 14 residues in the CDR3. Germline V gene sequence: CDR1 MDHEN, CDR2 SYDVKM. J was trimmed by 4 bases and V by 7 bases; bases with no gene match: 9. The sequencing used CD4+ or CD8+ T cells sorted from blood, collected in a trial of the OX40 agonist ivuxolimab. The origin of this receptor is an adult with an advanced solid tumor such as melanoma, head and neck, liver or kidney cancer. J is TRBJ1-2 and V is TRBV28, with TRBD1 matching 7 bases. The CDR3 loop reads CASTLTGRPYGYTF. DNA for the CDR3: TGTGCCAGCACCCTGACAGGGAGGCCCTATGGCTACACCTTC.